A selection of T cell receptor beta chains follows, all from one sample in a study of response to subunit inactivated influenza vaccine. Each CDR3 protein is one row after TCRdb ran MiXCR on the RT-PCR reads. The sample yields around 760,000 distinct CDR3 sequences, approximately 14% seen once. The sample here was PBMCs from blood, taken 14 to 15 days before vaccination. The receptors were sampled from a middle-aged man who received an inactivated influenza vaccine. The CDR3 runs from the conserved cysteine through the conserved F or W. The D gene is left open where the match is weak.

V gene: TRBV5-1; D gene: -; CDR3 protein: CASSSDSPLSYEQYF
V gene: TRBV9; D gene: -; CDR3 protein: CASSVGGQPYEQYF
V gene: TRBV4-2; D gene: TRBD2; CDR3 protein: CASSQRISGLAGTDTQYF
V gene: TRBV9; D gene: -; CDR3 protein: CASSEGGTQETQYF
V gene: TRBV27; D gene: TRBD2; CDR3 protein: CASRLAEASNIQYF
V gene: TRBV5-1; D gene: TRBD1; CDR3 protein: CASSRRTGGEGKNIQYF
V gene: TRBV29-1; D gene: -; CDR3 protein: CSVDDPKGYYNEQFF
V gene: TRBV12-3/TRBV12-4; D gene: TRBD2; CDR3 protein: CASSPTSGGADTQYF
V gene: TRBV28; D gene: TRBD2; CDR3 protein: CASSPRGGFLAGGMNTGELFF
V gene: TRBV11-2; D gene: -; CDR3 protein: CASSLDHGSGELFF
V gene: TRBV25-1; D gene: -; CDR3 protein: CASSEGGNYGYTF
V gene: TRBV7-2; D gene: TRBD1; CDR3 protein: CASSLGGQGARRKTQYF
V gene: TRBV7-2; D gene: -; CDR3 protein: CASNVSGGNSPLHF
V gene: TRBV14; D gene: -; CDR3 protein: CASSQVVGPLRSYEQFF
V gene: TRBV12-3/TRBV12-4; D gene: TRBD2; CDR3 protein: CASSLSAGARGYEQYF
V gene: TRBV5-1; D gene: TRBD1; CDR3 protein: CASRGQSNYGYTF
V gene: TRBV24-1; D gene: -; CDR3 protein: CATGGQGNQPQHF
V gene: TRBV5-1; D gene: -; CDR3 protein: CASSLEVGPNTGELFF
V gene: TRBV12-3/TRBV12-4; D gene: -; CDR3 protein: CASSLGATNEKLFF
V gene: TRBV4-3; D gene: TRBD1; CDR3 protein: CASSQNRGNMNTEAFF
V gene: TRBV2; D gene: TRBD1; CDR3 protein: CASSEGDRPSDTQYF
V gene: TRBV27; D gene: -; CDR3 protein: CASSLTLRYEQYF
V gene: TRBV12-3/TRBV12-4; D gene: -; CDR3 protein: CASILGANTGELFF
V gene: TRBV29-1; D gene: TRBD1; CDR3 protein: CSMGQGPTDTQYF
V gene: TRBV15; D gene: -; CDR3 protein: CATSIWGQPQHF
V gene: TRBV2; D gene: -; CDR3 protein: CASSRTPANYGYTF
V gene: TRBV15; D gene: -; CDR3 protein: CATSREFISTGNEQFF